What follows are 11 T cell receptor beta chains derived from one specimen sequenced in a study of cytomegalovirus exposure and HLA in healthy donors. A multiplex PCR was run with 60 Vbeta primers and 13 Jbeta primers. Assay used: immunoSEQ multiplex PCR; TCRdb lists only in-frame clones, some missing. Of about 190,000 clones listed, 79% were seen once; the top ten hold less than 2%. Sequencing was carried out using PBMCs. These receptors were obtained from a woman aged 18-29 years in good health and CMV-seronegative.

V is TRBV7-2 and J is TRBJ2-5, with TRBD1 matching over 9 bases. The J call may be incorrect, as the DNA end agrees better with TRBJ2-7. Per germline, CDR1 SGHTA and CDR2 FQGNSA. CDR3 size: 14 residues. The CDR3 here is CASSSGTGKDEQYF. CDR3 in DNA: TGTGCCAGCAGCTCCGGGACAGGGAAAGACGAGCAGTACTTC.

This clone was counted between two and nine times. The gene calls are TRBV7-3 and TRBJ2-1; the D gene is possibly TRBD2 (7 bases). Germline assignment: CDR1 SGHTA and CDR2 FQGTGA. This CDR3 is 15 amino acids long. V dropped 5 bases and J dropped 7 bases, with 18 bases sitting between them. The CDR3 loop is CASSRGGARWNEQFF. The DNA for the CDR3 is TGTGCCAGCAGCAGAGGGGGGGCCCGTTGGAATGAGCAGTTCTTC.

The genes are TRBV6-6 and TRBJ2-5, with D possibly being TRBD1 (6 bases). Germline CDR1 and CDR2: MNHNY and SVGAGI (reference sequence). The V gene lost 5 bases and the J gene lost 0 bases, with 10 bases spanning the gap. The CDR3 runs to 14 residues. CDR3 in DNA: TGTGCCAGCAGTACAACAGGGTACCAAGAGACCCAGTACTTC. Translated, it gives CASSTTGYQETQYF.

This sequence joins TRBV11-2 and TRBJ1-3; tentatively, D is TRBD1 (6 bases). V was pared by 0 bases and J by 0 bases, with 15 bases between. The CDR3 has 18 amino acids. Germline CDR1 and CDR2: SGHAT and FQNNGV. The CDR3 bases are TGTGCCAGCAGCTTAGACGGATCCGGGACAACCTCTGGAAACACCATATATTTT. The encoded protein is CASSLDGSGTTSGNTIYF.

This clone was found once. The gene calls are TRBV15 and TRBJ1-5; D not resolved. Germline V gene data show CDR1 as LNHNV and CDR2 as YYDKDF (reference sequence). Between the trimmed V and J ends, which lost 0 bases and 7 bases, there was a span of 13 bases. The CDR3 runs 15 residues. CDR3 DNA sequence: TGTGCCACCAGCAGAGACCGACTGCCTGGGCAGCCCCAGCATTTT. It encodes CATSRDRLPGQPQHF.

The CDR3 DNA sequence: TGTGCCAGCAGGACTAGCGGGGGATGGACCGGGGAGCTGTTTTTT. It yields the protein CASRTSGGWTGELFF. The V call is TRBV27, the J call TRBJ2-2; 12 nucleotides line up with TRBD2. Per the germline V gene, CDR1 is MNHEY and CDR2 is SMNVEV (reference sequence). J was trimmed by 5 bases and V by 6 bases; bases with no gene match: 4. CDR3 length: 15 amino acids.

This clone was recorded a few times. The chain carries TRBV19 and TRBJ2-1; possible D gene TRBD2, 5 bases. CDR3 length: 13 amino acids. CDR1 is LNHDA and CDR2 is SQIVND in the germline V gene (reference sequence). The V end lost 6 bases, the J end lost 5 bases, and 11 bases lay between the germline ends. The CDR3 coding sequence is TGTGCCAGTAGGCCACTGGAGGACAATGAGCAGTTCTTC. Protein sequence: CASRPLEDNEQFF.

J is TRBJ1-2 and V is TRBV7-8; 8 bases are shared with TRBD1. This CDR3 region has 15 residues. The trim removed 4 bases at V and 4 bases at J, leaving 8 bases unmatched. CDR1 is SGHVS, CDR2 FQNEAQ, per germline. In nucleotides, the CDR3 is TGTGCCAGCAGCTGGACCGGGGACAGGAGCTATGGCTACACCTTC. Translation gives CASSWTGDRSYGYTF.

CDR3 region: CASSYSTRSPLHF. CDR3 nucleotide sequence: TGTGCCAGCAGTTACTCGACTCGTTCACCCCTCCACTTT. The genes are TRBV6-5 and TRBJ1-6, with D uncertain. CDR3 size: 13 residues. V lost 0 bases to trimming and J lost 9 bases, with 6 bases between them. The germline CDR1 and CDR2 sequences are MNHEY and SVGAGI.

A single count supports this clone. The chain uses TRBV28 and TRBJ2-4, with a weak D call TRBD1 (5 bases). The CDR3 extends over 15 amino acids. V dropped 2 bases and J dropped 5 bases, with 13 bases sitting between them. Germline CDR1 and CDR2: MDHEN and SYDVKM. CDR3 DNA sequence: TGTGCCAGCAGTTTACTGAAAGACAGTCAAAACATTCAGTACTTC. Its protein product is CASSLLKDSQNIQYF.

This chain uses TRBV4-3 with TRBJ1-1; D remains ambiguous. The V and J ends lost 0 bases and 1 base respectively, with 9 bases between them. Germline CDR1 is LGHNA and CDR2 is YSLEER. CDR3 length: 15 amino acids. The CDR3 loop reads CASSQEYAANTEAFF. The CDR3 DNA reads TGCGCCAGCAGCCAAGAGTACGCGGCGAACACTGAAGCTTTCTTT.